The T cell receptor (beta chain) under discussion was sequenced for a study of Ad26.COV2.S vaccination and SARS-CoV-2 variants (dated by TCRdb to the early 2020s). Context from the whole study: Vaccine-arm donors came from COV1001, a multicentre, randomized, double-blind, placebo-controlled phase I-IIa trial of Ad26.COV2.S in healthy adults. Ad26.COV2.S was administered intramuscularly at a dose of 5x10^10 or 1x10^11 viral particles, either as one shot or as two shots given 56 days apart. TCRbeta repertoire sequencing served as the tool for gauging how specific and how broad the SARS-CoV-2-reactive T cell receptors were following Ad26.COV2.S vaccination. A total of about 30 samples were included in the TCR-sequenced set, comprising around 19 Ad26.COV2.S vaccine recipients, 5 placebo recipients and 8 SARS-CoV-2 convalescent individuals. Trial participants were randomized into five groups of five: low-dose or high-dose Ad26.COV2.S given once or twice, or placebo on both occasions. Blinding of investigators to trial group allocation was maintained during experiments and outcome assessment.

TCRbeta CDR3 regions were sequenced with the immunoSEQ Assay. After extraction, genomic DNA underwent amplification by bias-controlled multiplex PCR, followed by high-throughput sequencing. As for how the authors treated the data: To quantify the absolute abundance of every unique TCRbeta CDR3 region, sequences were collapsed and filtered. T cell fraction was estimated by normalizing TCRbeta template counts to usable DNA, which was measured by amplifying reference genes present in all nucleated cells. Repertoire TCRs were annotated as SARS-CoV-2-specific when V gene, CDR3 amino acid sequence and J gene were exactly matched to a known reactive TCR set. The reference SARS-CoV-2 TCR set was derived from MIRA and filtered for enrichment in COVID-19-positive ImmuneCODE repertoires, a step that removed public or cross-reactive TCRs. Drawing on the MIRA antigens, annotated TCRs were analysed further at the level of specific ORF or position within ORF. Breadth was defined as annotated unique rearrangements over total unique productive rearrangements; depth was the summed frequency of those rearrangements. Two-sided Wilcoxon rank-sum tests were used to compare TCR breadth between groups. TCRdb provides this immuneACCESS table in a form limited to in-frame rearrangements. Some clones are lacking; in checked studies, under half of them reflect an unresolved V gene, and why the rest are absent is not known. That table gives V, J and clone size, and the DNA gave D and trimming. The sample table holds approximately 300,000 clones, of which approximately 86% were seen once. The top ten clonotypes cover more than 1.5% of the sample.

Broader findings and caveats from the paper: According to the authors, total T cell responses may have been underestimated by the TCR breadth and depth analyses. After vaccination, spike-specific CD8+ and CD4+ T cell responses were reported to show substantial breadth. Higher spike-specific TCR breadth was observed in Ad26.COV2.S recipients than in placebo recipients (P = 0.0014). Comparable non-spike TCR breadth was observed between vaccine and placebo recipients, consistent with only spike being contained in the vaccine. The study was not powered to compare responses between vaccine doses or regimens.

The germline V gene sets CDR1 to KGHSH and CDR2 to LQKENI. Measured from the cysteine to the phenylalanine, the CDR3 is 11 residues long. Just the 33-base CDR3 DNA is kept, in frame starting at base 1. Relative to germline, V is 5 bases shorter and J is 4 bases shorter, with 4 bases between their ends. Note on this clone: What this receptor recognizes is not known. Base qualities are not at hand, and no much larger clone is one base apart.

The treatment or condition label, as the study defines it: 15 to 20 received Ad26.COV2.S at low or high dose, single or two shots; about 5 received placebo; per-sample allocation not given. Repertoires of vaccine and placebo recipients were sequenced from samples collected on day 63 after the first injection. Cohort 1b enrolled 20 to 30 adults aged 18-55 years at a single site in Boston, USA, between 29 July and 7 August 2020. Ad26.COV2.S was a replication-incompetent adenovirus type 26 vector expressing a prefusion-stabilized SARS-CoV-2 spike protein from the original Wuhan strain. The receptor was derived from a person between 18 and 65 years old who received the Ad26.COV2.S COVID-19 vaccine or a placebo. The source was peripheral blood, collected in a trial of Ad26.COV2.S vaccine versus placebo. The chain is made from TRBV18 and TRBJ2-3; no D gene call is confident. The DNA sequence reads TGTGCCAGCTCAAGGGCAGATACGCAGTATTTT. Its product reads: CASSRADTQYF.